This T cell receptor (beta chain) was recovered during a study of cytomegalovirus exposure and HLA in healthy donors. Study results and caveats: Compared with the approximately 700-donor mean, an Asian-associated ancestry cluster reportedly had fewer N-insertions, according to a later analysis.

Primers included in the PCR were 60 Vbeta and 13 Jbeta primers. Method: immunoSEQ multiplex PCR; TCRdb's copy keeps in-frame clones and lacks some. The sample has around 150,000 clones, 70% to 80% seen once. Regarding this clone: Its antigen is as yet unknown.

CDR3 length equals 16 residues. Losses at the gene ends were 3 bases for V and 2 bases for J; bases not matched to a gene: 6. Germline V CDR1 and CDR2: SGHRS, YFSETQ. This chain links TRBV5-1 with TRBJ1-3, with 9 bases identical to TRBD1. Sequenced: PBMCs. The TCR originated in a man aged 30-40 years in good health and CMV-seronegative. CDR3 in DNA: TGCGCCAGCAGCTGGGGGACAGGGCTACCTGGAAACACCATATATTTT. Translation: CASSWGTGLPGNTIYF.